One sample yielded the 29 T cell receptor beta chains listed below, sequenced in a study of T cell responses to AZD1222 COVID-19 vaccine. The repertoire was sequenced with immunoSEQ multiplex PCR; TCRdb's copy has only in-frame clones and lacks some. The sample has about 180,000 clones, around 90% seen once. Sequenced here: peripheral blood, sampled 28 days after the second AZD1222 dose. These receptors were taken from an adult who received the AZD1222 COVID-19 vaccine.

The chain combines TRBV5-1 with TRBJ2-7, with 10 nucleotides matching TRBD2. The V gene's germline CDR1 is SGHRS and CDR2 YFSETQ. The CDR3 spans 15 residues. The J segment lost 0 bases and the V segment lost 4 bases, leaving 4 bases of the junction unmatched. In DNA form, the CDR3 reads TGCGCCAGCAGCGTTGGACTAGCGGCCTCCTACGAGCAGTACTTC. Amino acids: CASSVGLAASYEQYF. The variable domain in full, completed from reference TRBV5-1 and TRBJ2-7, reads KAGVTQTPRYLIKTRGQQVTLSCSPISGHRSVSWYQQTPGQGLQFLFEYFSETQRNKGNFPGRFSGRQFSNSRSEMNVSTLELGDSALYLCASSVGLAASYEQYFGPGTRLTVT.

The V gene is TRBV9, the J gene TRBJ2-5, with 7 nucleotides matching TRBD2. The germline CDR1 and CDR2 sequences are SGDLS and YYNGEE. V lost 6 bases, J lost 5 bases, and 4 bases stayed unmatched. This CDR3 is built from 12 residues. CDR3 loop: CASTRTRETQYF. In DNA form, the CDR3 reads TGTGCCAGCACCAGGACTAGGGAGACCCAGTACTTC.

This chain uses TRBV7-3 with TRBJ2-3, with 13 positions matching TRBD2. This CDR3 has 15 amino acids. Germline V CDR1 and CDR2: SGHTA, FQGTGA. Trimming at V came to 6 bases and at J to 4 bases, leaving 4 bases not matched to a gene. The CDR3 nucleotides read TGTGCCAGCAGTATACTAGCGGGAGGGCCAGATACGCAGTATTTT. Encoded protein: CASSILAGGPDTQYF.

The chain is built from TRBV19 and TRBJ2-1, with TRBD2 identical over 10 bases. The V segment lost 5 bases and the J segment 1 base; nucleotides outside the gene matches: 5. The CDR3 extends over 16 amino acids. CDR1 LNHDA and CDR2 SQIVND come from the germline V gene (reference sequence). The chain's CDR3 is CASSLPGLASYNEQFF. The DNA of the CDR3 is TGTGCCAGTAGTTTGCCGGGACTAGCGTCCTACAATGAGCAGTTCTTC.

The V and J genes are TRBV7-9 and TRBJ2-1; 13 bases align to TRBD2. CDR3 length equals 16 residues. CDR1 and CDR2 from the germline V gene are SEHNR and FQNEAQ (reference sequence). After removal of 5 bases from V and 7 bases from J, the junction contained 8 bases not matched to a gene. The CDR3 nucleotides are TGTGCCAGCAGCCCTAGCACTAGCGGGAGGGTGAATGAGCAGTTCTTC. Translating gives CASSPSTSGRVNEQFF.

The chain combines TRBV9 with TRBJ1-1; no clear D. Germline lookup yields CDR1 SGDLS and CDR2 YYNGEE. This CDR3 comprises 14 residues. Deletions cut 9 bases from V and 3 bases from J, with 18 bases between. The CDR3 DNA sequence: TGTGCCACCCAGCTTTCCTTCGGGGACACTGAAGCTTTCTTT. The encoded protein is CATQLSFGDTEAFF.

V is TRBV30 and J is TRBJ1-4; the D is unclear. V lost 3 bases to trimming and J lost 2 bases, with 13 bases between them. Germline assignment: CDR1 GTSNPN and CDR2 SVGIG (reference sequence). CDR3 length: 15 amino acids. The CDR3 loop is CAWSQTPDTNEKLFF. CDR3 sequence (DNA): TGTGCCTGGAGCCAGACCCCCGACACTAATGAAAAACTGTTTTTT.

The CDR3 region has the DNA TGTGCCAGCAGCTCAGAAGGCACAGGGATCCAAGAGACCCAGTACTTC. It encodes CASSSEGTGIQETQYF. The gene calls are TRBV5-4 and TRBJ2-5; tentatively, D is TRBD1 (6 bases). The CDR3 length is 16 residues. Trimming pared 3 bases from V and 1 base from J, leaving 16 bases between. The V gene's germline CDR1 is SGHNT and CDR2 YYREEE (reference sequence). The whole variable domain, remainder taken from reference TRBV5-4 and TRBJ2-5, is ETGVTQSPTHLIKTRGQQVTLRCSSQSGHNTVSWYQQALGQGPQFIFQYYREEENGRGNFPPRFSGLQFPNYSSELNVNALELDDSALYLCASSSEGTGIQETQYFGPGTRLLVL.

The chain joins TRBV11-2 to TRBJ2-1; the match to TRBD2 covers 10 bases. Per germline, CDR1 SGHAT and CDR2 FQNNGV. The CDR3 has 15 residues. Germline trimming cut 6 bases from V and 7 bases from J; bases unmatched to any gene: 9. The CDR3 sequence is CASRPSGSRGNEQFF. CDR3 DNA sequence: TGTGCCAGCAGACCTAGCGGGAGTCGAGGTAATGAGCAGTTCTTC.

V usage is TRBV28 and J usage is TRBJ2-5; D uncertain. The germline V and J ends were trimmed by 6 bases and 1 base, with 12 bases remaining between them. The CDR3 is 14 amino acids. Germline CDR1 is MDHEN and CDR2 is SYDVKM. CDR3 amino acids: CASSSNVGQETQYF. DNA of the CDR3: TGTGCCAGCAGCTCGAATGTCGGCCAAGAGACCCAGTACTTC.

This clone appeared a single time. The chain combines TRBV18 with TRBJ1-2; D uncertain. V dropped 5 bases and J dropped 7 bases, with 17 bases sitting between them. CDR1 and CDR2 from the germline V gene are KGHSH and LQKENI. The CDR3 has 14 amino acids. The CDR3 here is CASSVGRPLLGYTF. CDR3 nucleotides: TGTGCCAGCTCAGTCGGACGACCCTTGCTTGGCTACACCTTC.

Here the CDR3 reads CASSPTSGSWDEQFF. CDR3 bases: TGTGCCAGCAGTCCGACTAGCGGGAGTTGGGATGAGCAGTTCTTC. The chain couples TRBV6-5 to TRBJ2-1, with 12 bases that match TRBD2. From germline, CDR1 is MNHEY and CDR2 SVGAGI. CDR3 length: 15 residues. V gave up 5 bases and J gave up 8 bases; unmatched junction bases: 7.

This chain connects TRBV5-1 to TRBJ2-3; weak D call: TRBD2 (7 bases). Germline CDR1 and CDR2: SGHRS and YFSETQ. The CDR3 is made up of 15 amino acids. V was cut by 3 bases and J by 6 bases, with 17 bases left in between. The CDR3: CASSWGRVDRDTQYF. The CDR3 nucleotides are TGCGCCAGCAGCTGGGGGAGGGTAGACAGGGATACGCAGTATTTT.

The chain couples TRBV27 to TRBJ2-7; D may be TRBD1 (6 bases). Germline-derived CDR1 and CDR2 are MNHEY and SMNVEV (reference sequence). Deletions cut 6 bases from V and 0 bases from J, with 15 bases between. The CDR3 spans 15 residues. CDR3 in DNA: TGTGCCAGCAGGCTACTGACAGGACCCTCCTACGAGCAGTACTTC. This translates into CASRLLTGPSYEQYF.

The chain combines TRBV9 with TRBJ2-6; D is unclear. Trimming cost V 0 bases and J 0 bases, with 16 bases left between them. The V gene's germline CDR1 is SGDLS and CDR2 YYNGEE. CDR3 size: 19 residues. This CDR3 is CASSVGHAPSSSGANVLTF. DNA for the CDR3: TGTGCCAGCAGCGTAGGGCACGCACCCTCCTCCTCTGGGGCCAACGTCCTGACTTTC.

This clone was recorded only once. At one boundary the junction diverges from the germline segment, which might be a read error. The chain combines TRBV7-7 with TRBJ2-1, with TRBD1 matching over 11 bases. In germline, CDR1 is SSHAT, CDR2 FNYEAQ (reference sequence). This CDR3 is built from 15 residues. The CDR3 DNA follows: TGTGCTAGCAGCTTAGGACAGGGGGCGCACAATGAGCAGTTCTTC. It encodes CASSLGQGAHNEQFF.

The genes are TRBV30 and TRBJ1-3; no definite D call. Germline CDR1 and CDR2: GTSNPN and SVGIG (reference sequence). Trimming pared 0 bases from V and 3 bases from J, leaving 12 bases between. This CDR3 is 15 amino acids long. The CDR3 loop reads CAWSVKGSGGNTIYF. In nucleotides, the CDR3 is TGTGCCTGGAGTGTAAAGGGATCGGGTGGAAACACCATATATTTT.

This chain links TRBV3-1 (or the pseudogene TRBV3-2) with TRBJ1-2; 7 bases agree with TRBD1. The CDR3 runs to 12 residues. Germline CDR1 reads LGHDT; CDR2 reads YNNKEL (reference sequence). V lost 4 bases and J lost 7; bases outside the gene matches: 3. The CDR3 region is CASSPNRGGYTF. CDR3 sequence (DNA): TGTGCCAGCAGCCCTAACAGGGGTGGCTACACCTTC.

The chain's CDR3 is CASKQGAIGTEAFF. Written as DNA, the CDR3 is TGTGCCTCGAAACAGGGGGCGATTGGCACTGAAGCTTTCTTT. The chain is built from TRBV10-3 and TRBJ1-1; 9 bases align to TRBD1. This CDR3 comprises 14 residues. Trimming took 11 bases from V and 4 from J; bases not matched to a gene: 11. Germline CDR1 is ENHRY and CDR2 is SYGVKD.

The chain is built from TRBV19 and TRBJ1-1; no clear D. Trimming pared 5 bases from V and 0 bases from J, leaving 7 bases between. This CDR3 comprises 13 residues. Germline loops: CDR1 LNHDA, CDR2 SQIVND (reference sequence). Written as DNA, the CDR3 is TGTGCCAGTAGTTTCGACCTGAACACTGAAGCTTTCTTT. Translating it yields CASSFDLNTEAFF.

As concerns this clone: Other DNA sequences in the sample encode the same CDR3. The chain recombines TRBV24-1 with TRBJ2-7; tentative D call: TRBD1 (6 bases). This CDR3 contains 13 residues. With 7 bases removed from V and 1 base from J, the gap between germline ends came to 10 bases. Looked up from germline, CDR1 is KGHDR and CDR2 is SFDVKD. CDR3: CATSPGQSYEQYF. The DNA of the CDR3 is TGTGCCACCAGCCCGGGACAATCCTACGAGCAGTACTTC.

This chain joins TRBV27 and TRBJ2-7; no clear D gene. The length of the CDR3 is 14 residues. V gave up 2 bases and J gave up 0 bases, with 8 bases separating them. CDR1 is MNHEY and CDR2 is SMNVEV in the germline V gene (reference sequence). This CDR3 reads CASSLGTSSYEQYF. For the CDR3, the DNA is TGTGCCAGCAGTTTAGGTACCAGCTCCTACGAGCAGTACTTC.

The V gene is TRBV5-1, the J gene TRBJ1-5; no definite D call. Germline assignment: CDR1 SGHRS and CDR2 YFSETQ. The CDR3 has 13 amino acids. V was trimmed by 0 bases and J by 4 bases, leaving 5 bases between them. Written as DNA, the CDR3 is TGCGCCAGCAGCTTGGCGGAAAATCAGCCCCAGCATTTT. This translates into CASSLAENQPQHF.

The chain couples TRBV30 to TRBJ2-3, with TRBD2 matching 7 bases. CDR1 is GTSNPN and CDR2 is SVGIG in the germline V gene (reference sequence). The CDR3 has 14 residues. V lost 3 bases to trimming and J lost 2 bases; unmatched junction nucleotides: 5. The CDR3 here is CAWRGLAVTDTQYF. The CDR3 DNA reads TGTGCCTGGAGGGGTCTAGCGGTCACAGATACGCAGTATTTT.

V usage is TRBV5-6 and J usage is TRBJ2-5; D is possibly TRBD1 or TRBD2 (5 bases each). The CDR3 covers 14 residues. Germline CDR1 is SGHDT and CDR2 is YYEEEE. V shed 4 bases and J shed 5 bases, with 15 bases lying between them. The CDR3 loop is CASSPLRGGETQYF. The CDR3 DNA reads TGTGCCAGCAGCCCCCTCCGGGGCGGGGAGACCCAGTACTTC.

This rearrangement joins TRBV5-5 to TRBJ2-1; 9 positions match TRBD1. This CDR3 is built from 13 residues. CDR1 is SGHKS and CDR2 is YYEKEE in the germline V gene (reference sequence). With 3 bases clipped from V and 8 bases from J, the junction kept 3 bases outside the gene matches. Here the CDR3 reads CASSSWTGDEQFF. CDR3 nucleotides: TGTGCCAGCAGCTCCTGGACAGGGGATGAGCAGTTCTTC.

The genes are TRBV7-9 and TRBJ2-7; TRBD1 matches 7 bases. The CDR3 runs 15 residues. The germline V gene encodes CDR1 SEHNR and CDR2 FQNEAQ (reference sequence). With V trimmed by 4 bases and J by 0 bases, 6 bases remained unmatched. The CDR3 loop is CASSSRGSSSYEQYF. CDR3 bases: TGTGCCAGCAGCTCCAGGGGGTCGAGCTCCTACGAGCAGTACTTC.

The genes are TRBV4-1 and TRBJ2-3, with no clear D. The CDR3 length is 15 residues. Trimming shortened V by 0 bases and J by 1 base, and 8 bases separated the two germline ends. Germline V lookup: CDR1 MGHRA, CDR2 YSYEKL. The CDR3 region has the DNA TGCGCCAGCAGCCAAGAAGGCGCCCGCACAGATACGCAGTATTTT. It specifies CASSQEGARTDTQYF.

This chain joins TRBV29-1 and TRBJ2-5; D is possibly TRBD2 (6 bases). The CDR3 consists of 11 residues. Looked up from germline, CDR1 is SQVTM and CDR2 is ANQGSEA. Trimming pared 6 bases from V and 5 bases from J, leaving 10 bases between. The CDR3: CSVAGGETQYF. CDR3 in DNA: TGCAGCGTCGCCGGAGGGGAGACCCAGTACTTC.